The 14 T cell receptor beta chains given below trace back to one sample, sequenced in a study of T cell responses to AZD1222 COVID-19 vaccine. Sequencing used immunoSEQ multiplex PCR; TCRdb keeps in-frame clones, though not all of them. The table records around 100,000 clones, roughly nine tenths of them present only once. The sample in question was peripheral blood, obtained 28 days after the second dose of the MenACWY control vaccine. The receptor set was obtained from an adult who received the MenACWY meningococcal vaccine as a control.

The chain uses TRBV19 and TRBJ1-4; no firm D call. The germline gives CDR1 LNHDA, CDR2 SQIVND (reference sequence). Deletions cut 3 bases from V and 3 bases from J, with 14 bases between. This CDR3 contains 16 residues. The CDR3 loop reads CASSIRRVRANEKLFF. DNA for the CDR3: TGTGCCAGTAGTATTAGAAGGGTTCGAGCTAATGAAAAACTGTTTTTT.

The CDR3 sequence: CASSRLDMNTEAFF. CDR3 sequence (DNA): TGTGCCAGCAGCCGGCTAGACATGAACACTGAAGCTTTCTTT. This sequence joins TRBV6-5 and TRBJ1-1; D call uncertain. The ends were cut back, 6 bases at V and 0 bases at J, with 11 bases in the middle. This CDR3 has 14 residues. Germline V gives CDR1 MNHEY, CDR2 SVGAGI.

This chain links TRBV28 with TRBJ1-4; 11 bases map to TRBD1. V dropped 5 bases and J dropped 8; count of bases not matched to a gene: 4. The V gene's germline CDR1 is MDHEN and CDR2 SYDVKM. CDR3 length: 14 amino acids. CDR3 sequence reads: CASSTRTGGEKLFF. CDR3 nucleotides: TGTGCCAGCAGTACAAGGACAGGGGGCGAAAAACTGTTTTTT.

The genes are TRBV18 and TRBJ1-1; D is unresolved. Germline CDR1 is KGHSH and CDR2 is LQKENI. The CDR3 spans 14 residues. With 10 bases removed from V and 9 bases from J, the gap between germline ends came to 24 bases. Written as DNA, the CDR3 is TGTGCCACCCGTCTGGAGAGGCCCTCTTTGCAAGCTTTCTTT. Its translation is CATRLERPSLQAFF.

This clone is a singleton in its sample. The chain links TRBV18 to TRBJ1-6; no definite D call. CDR1 KGHSH and CDR2 LQKENI come from the germline V gene. The CDR3 sequence is 13 residues long. Trimming shortened V by 3 bases and J by 9 bases, and 9 bases separated the two germline ends. Written as DNA, the CDR3 is TGTGCCAGCTCACCGATGGCAGGTTCACCCCTCCACTTT. This codes for CASSPMAGSPLHF.

This chain joins TRBV7-2 and TRBJ2-1, with TRBD1 matching over 10 bases. J lost 5 bases, V lost 4 bases, and 5 bases had no gene match. Germline V lookup: CDR1 SGHTA, CDR2 FQGNSA. This CDR3 spans 15 amino acids. CDR3 in amino acids: CASSYDRGRHNEQFF. CDR3 bases: TGTGCCAGCAGCTACGACAGGGGGCGTCACAATGAGCAGTTCTTC.

This chain uses TRBV6-1 with TRBJ2-3, with D possibly being TRBD1 (6 bases). The CDR3 runs 17 residues. V lost 4 bases to trimming and J lost 6 bases, with 23 bases between them. Germline V lookup: CDR1 MNHNS, CDR2 SASEGT. CDR3 bases: TGTGCCAGCAGTGCTCCAACCGGGGACACCTTAGAGGATACGCAGTATTTT. This gives the protein CASSAPTGDTLEDTQYF.

The V gene is TRBV13, the J gene TRBJ1-4; a possible D gene is TRBD1 (6 bases). V was shortened by 5 bases and J by 3 bases, with 10 bases between the two germline ends. The CDR3 consists of 14 residues. The germline CDR1 and CDR2 sequences are PRHDT and FYEKMQ (reference sequence). The CDR3 coding sequence is TGTGCCAGCAGCGGGGGGCCTGCTAATGAAAAACTGTTTTTT. As protein: CASSGGPANEKLFF.

The CDR3, as DNA: TGCGCCAGCAGTGACCAGGGTCGACGCAATCAGCCCCAGCATTTT. It encodes CASSDQGRRNQPQHF. V and J are TRBV10-2 and TRBJ1-5; D perhaps matches TRBD1 (5 bases). The germline gives CDR1 WSHSY, CDR2 SAAADI. Trimming left V 3 bases short and J 2 bases short, with 11 bases between. The CDR3 has 15 amino acids.

V and J are TRBV5-4 and TRBJ2-1, with TRBD2 matching over 10 bases. The CDR3 extends over 15 amino acids. Losses at the gene ends were 2 bases for V and 8 bases for J; bases not matched to a gene: 7. Germline V gene data show CDR1 as SGHNT and CDR2 as YYREEE (reference sequence). The CDR3 spells CASSLAGGLSDEQFF. In nucleotides, the CDR3 is TGTGCCAGCAGCTTAGCGGGGGGGCTATCTGATGAGCAGTTCTTC.

J is TRBJ2-1 and V is TRBV7-9; 10 bases are shared with TRBD2. Per germline, CDR1 SEHNR and CDR2 FQNEAQ (reference sequence). The ends lost 6 bases at V and 4 bases at J; junction bases unmatched: 9. CDR3 length equals 16 residues. The CDR3 reads CASRGSSGGPYNEQFF. Here the CDR3 DNA reads TGTGCCAGCAGAGGGTCTAGCGGGGGCCCTTACAATGAGCAGTTCTTC.

This chain uses TRBV2 with TRBJ2-5; D may be TRBD1 (6 bases). The V gene lost 6 bases and the J gene lost 4 bases, with 15 bases spanning the gap. The CDR3 contains 14 residues. Germline CDR1 and CDR2: SNHLY and FYNNEI. The CDR3 sequence: CASRGSGVGETQYF. Written as DNA, the CDR3 is TGTGCCAGCAGAGGGTCAGGGGTAGGAGAGACCCAGTACTTC. The full variable domain, with the rest looked up from reference TRBV2 and TRBJ2-5, is EPEVTQTPSHQVTQMGQEVILRCVPISNHLYFYWYRQILGQKVEFLVSFYNNEISEKSEIFDDQFSVERPDGSNFTLKIRSTKLEDSAMYFCASRGSGVGETQYFGPGTRLLVL.

The CDR3 reads CASSEATRVGRYF. Written as DNA, the CDR3 is TGTGCCAGCAGTGAAGCAACGAGGGTAGGAAGGTATTTT. The V call is TRBV2, the J call TRBJ2-3; D is perhaps TRBD2 (5 bases). Germline CDR1 is SNHLY and CDR2 is FYNNEI. The CDR3 extends over 13 amino acids. V was shortened by 0 bases and J by 14 bases, with 15 bases between the two germline ends.

The chain carries TRBV5-6 and TRBJ1-1; the D gene is possibly TRBD1 (6 bases). This CDR3 region has 14 residues. Germline V lookup: CDR1 SGHDT, CDR2 YYEEEE. V was cut by 3 bases and J by 4 bases, with 13 bases left in between. Here the CDR3 reads CASSSPARGTEAFF. The CDR3 DNA is TGTGCCAGCAGCTCCCCTGCCAGGGGCACTGAAGCTTTCTTT.